Below are 27 T cell receptor beta chains sequenced from a single sample in a study of T cells expressing NK-cell markers (dated by TCRdb to the early 2020s). Libraries were made using 5' RACE. The data were produced on an Illumina HiSeq 2000. Based on TCRdb reprocessing of the reads, there is one entry per CDR3 protein sequence, and DNA is missing. This sample's listing comprises approximately 150,000 distinct CDR3 sequences. Of the sample, 9% to 15% is held by the ten largest clones. Sequencing was performed on blood T cells: a sorted CD56 or NKG2C T cell subset, CD4+ or CD8+ T cells, or bulk PBMC T cells (not recorded which). Receptors were obtained from a man aged 18 to 30 in good health. Donor details come from another sample of the same person, matched by shared clones.

This chain uses TRBV15 with TRBJ2-7; the TCRdb call, TRBD1, lacks DNA for checking. Germline-derived CDR1 and CDR2 are LNHNV and YYDKDF (reference sequence). CDR3 size: 14 residues. CDR3 sequence reads: CATSTTSVGAEQYF.

The chain is built from TRBV18 and TRBJ2-3; TCRdb returns TRBD1, unconfirmable since there is no DNA. Germline values: CDR1 KGHSH, CDR2 LQKENI. CDR3 size: 14 residues. The CDR3: CASSPPGETDTQYF.

The chain employs TRBV19 and TRBJ2-7; TCRdb gives TRBD2 as the D gene, but with no DNA this cannot be confirmed. The CDR3 has 14 residues. Germline V CDR1 and CDR2: LNHDA, SQIVND (reference sequence). CDR3 sequence: CASSPSGSSYEQYF.

The chain couples TRBV20-1 to TRBJ2-5; TCRdb's D call, TRBD1, is unchecked because there is no DNA. This CDR3 region has 12 residues. The germline V gene has CDR1 DFQATT and CDR2 SNEGSKA (reference sequence). The CDR3 protein is CSAWRQGETQYF.

The V gene is TRBV20-1, the J gene TRBJ2-2. Germline V lookup: CDR1 DFQATT, CDR2 SNEGSKA (reference sequence). CDR3 size: 15 residues. This CDR3 is CSARGQTANTGELFF.

This chain links TRBV28 with TRBJ2-4. CDR3 length: 15 residues. Germline-derived CDR1 and CDR2 are MDHEN and SYDVKM. CDR3: CASSPVELAKNIQYF.

This chain links TRBV29-1 with TRBJ2-1; TCRdb's D gene call, TRBD1, goes unchecked for lack of DNA. Looked up from germline, CDR1 is SQVTM and CDR2 is ANQGSEA. The CDR3 has 12 residues. CDR3: CSVGTDPNEQFF.

This sequence joins TRBV27 and TRBJ2-3. CDR1 MNHEY and CDR2 SMNVEV come from the germline V gene (reference sequence). The CDR3 sequence is 15 residues long. The chain's CDR3 is CASSSDAAWLDTQYF.

J is TRBJ2-2 and V is TRBV12-3 or TRBV12-4. The CDR3 consists of 11 residues. The CDR3: CASTRSGELFF.

V gene TRBV27 combines with J gene TRBJ1-5; without DNA, the TCRdb call of TRBD1 cannot be checked. CDR3 size: 14 residues. Germline loops: CDR1 MNHEY, CDR2 SMNVEV (reference sequence). CDR3 amino acids: CASSLTGDHQPQHF.

This chain uses TRBV5-1 with TRBJ2-3; without DNA, the TCRdb call of TRBD1 cannot be checked. The germline V gene encodes CDR1 SGHRS and CDR2 YFSETQ. The CDR3 length is 15 residues. The chain's CDR3 is CASTSPAGSGDTQYF. Full variable domain (outside the CDR3, taken from reference TRBV5-1 and TRBJ2-3): KAGVTQTPRYLIKTRGQQVTLSCSPISGHRSVSWYQQTPGQGLQFLFEYFSETQRNKGNFPGRFSGRQFSNSRSEMNVSTLELGDSALYLCASTSPAGSGDTQYFGPGTRLTVL.

V is TRBV30 and J is TRBJ2-3; no DNA is available, so the TRBD2 call from TCRdb remains unchecked. This CDR3 has 13 residues. Germline CDR1 reads GTSNPN; CDR2 reads SVGIG (reference sequence). The CDR3 sequence: CFVRETTTDTQYF.

This chain connects TRBV2 to TRBJ2-3. This CDR3 contains 11 residues. The V gene's germline CDR1 is SNHLY and CDR2 FYNNEI. The CDR3 here is CASRRTDTQYF.

The V gene is TRBV12-3 or TRBV12-4, the J gene TRBJ1-1. This CDR3 region has 13 residues. CDR3 residues: CASGGARNTEAFF.

V is TRBV4-1 and J is TRBJ2-3. CDR3 length: 15 amino acids. Germline V gives CDR1 MGHRA, CDR2 YSYEKL. The CDR3 sequence: CASSQDQRRTDTQYF.

V gene TRBV5-1 combines with J gene TRBJ2-6; TCRdb gives TRBD1 as the D gene, but with no DNA this cannot be confirmed. CDR1 and CDR2 (germline): SGHRS, YFSETQ. The CDR3 length is 16 residues. The CDR3 loop is CASSPDRNAGANVLTF.

The gene calls are TRBV28 and TRBJ2-1. CDR3 length: 14 amino acids. Germline assignment: CDR1 MDHEN and CDR2 SYDVKM. The CDR3 spells CASSADRAYNEQFF.

The V and J genes are TRBV7-2 and TRBJ2-1; TCRdb picks TRBD2, but there is no DNA to check that call. The germline CDR1 and CDR2 sequences are SGHTA and FQGNSA. The CDR3 extends over 16 amino acids. The CDR3 sequence: CASSPPGLASYNEQFF.

This chain links TRBV12-3 or TRBV12-4 with TRBJ2-5. This CDR3 comprises 14 residues. CDR3 amino acids: CASSLAGSGETQYF.

The chain has TRBV29-1 and TRBJ2-3; TCRdb selects TRBD2, and the lack of DNA leaves this call unchecked. The CDR3 has 15 residues. Germline V gene sequence: CDR1 SQVTM, CDR2 ANQGSEA. CDR3 sequence reads: CSVIIGQVKTDTQYF.

The chain is built from TRBV3-1 and TRBJ1-1; TCRdb lists TRBD1, though no DNA is available to test this call. CDR1 is LGHDT and CDR2 is YNNKEL in the germline V gene (reference sequence). The CDR3 has 18 residues. CDR3 amino acids: CASSQPRGRFSEDTEAFF.

The rearrangement uses TRBV28 and TRBJ2-2; without DNA, the TCRdb call of TRBD1 cannot be checked. Germline CDR1 and CDR2: MDHEN and SYDVKM. There are 15 residues in the CDR3. CDR3 residues: CATEYGTTNTGELFF.

The chain has TRBV6-4 and TRBJ2-3; the D call from TCRdb, TRBD2, cannot be confirmed without DNA. The germline V gene has CDR1 MRHNA and CDR2 SNTAGT. The CDR3 runs 19 residues. The CDR3 protein is CASSDSRLGSGAGTDTQYF.

CDR3 sequence reads: CASISSDGTGELFF. This chain connects TRBV7-9 to TRBJ2-2; without DNA, the TCRdb call of TRBD2 cannot be checked. Germline lookup yields CDR1 SEHNR and CDR2 FQNEAQ (reference sequence). CDR3 length: 14 residues.

The chain joins TRBV5-1 to TRBJ2-1; checking the TCRdb D call of TRBD2 is not possible without DNA. The CDR3 runs 11 residues. Germline-derived CDR1 and CDR2 are SGHRS and YFSETQ. The CDR3: CASNLGLLAFF.

V usage is TRBV20-1 and J usage is TRBJ2-1. The germline CDR1 and CDR2 sequences are DFQATT and SNEGSKA (reference sequence). This CDR3 is 15 amino acids long. The chain's CDR3 is CSARDIQRDYNEQFF.

The rearrangement uses TRBV5-6 and TRBJ2-3; no DNA is available, so the TRBD1 call from TCRdb remains unchecked. Germline V gene sequence: CDR1 SGHDT, CDR2 YYEEEE. The CDR3 has 18 amino acids. CDR3 region: CASSNWFRDPARTDTQYF.